This T cell receptor beta chain was retrieved from a study of post-analysis software for immune sequencing data. Study-level findings and limits: Roughly 5 TRBV segments, TRBV5-6, TRBV5-1 and TRBV20-1 among them, were found more frequent in patients than controls.

This clonotype was detected a few times. Its antigen is still unknown. The V end lost 11 bases, the J end lost 4 bases, and 20 bases lay between the germline ends. Germline assignment: CDR1 SGHVS and CDR2 FQNEAQ. This CDR3 spans 14 amino acids. The library was made from cDNA and included unique molecular identifiers. About 500,000 cDNA molecules were obtained per 1 to 10 million input T cells. A single record per CDR3 protein comes from TCRdb applying MiXCR to the PCR reads. The data contain under 200,000 distinct CDR3 sequences, roughly 40% of them singletons. The sequence was collected from a girl aged 10 to 17 with multiple sclerosis. This chain uses TRBV7-8 with TRBJ2-5; D is tentatively TRBD1 or TRBD2 (6 bases each). Sequenced here: blood, sampled after autologous hematopoietic stem cell transplantation. CDR3 sequence: CAVEGGRLTETQYF. CDR3 nucleotide sequence: TGTGCCGTAGAAGGGGGGCGACTGACAGAGACCCAGTACTTC.